The clone carrying this T cell receptor (beta chain) was observed many times. TCRdb independently ran MiXCR on the 5' RACE reads; one entry per CDR3 protein. Seen here are hundreds of thousands of distinct CDR3 sequences, 6.1% observed once, and the top ten hold around 1.9%. CDR3 length equals 17 residues. V dropped 8 bases and J dropped 5 bases, with 28 bases sitting between them. Germline V CDR1 and CDR2: SGDLS, YYNGEE. This record belongs to a study of identical twins. Specimen: naive T cells sorted from blood. J is TRBJ2-5 and V is TRBV9, with D perhaps matching TRBD1 (6 bases). This receptor was taken from a man in his late teens or twenties in good health. CDR3 residues: CASPRANYRERRETQYF. CDR3 DNA sequence: TGTGCCAGTCCCAGGGCGAATTACAGGGAACGAAGGGAGACCCAGTACTTC. Together with reference TRBV9 and TRBJ2-5, the CDR3 gives the full variable domain: DSGVTQTPKHLITATGQRVTLRCSPRSGDLSVYWYQQSLDQGLQFLIQYYNGEERAKGNILERFSAQQFPDLHSELNLSSLELGDSALYFCASPRANYRERRETQYFGPGTRLLVL.